The rows below give T cell receptor beta chains drawn from one sample of a study of T cell responses to AZD1222 COVID-19 vaccine. Some clones are missing from TCRdb's copy, which holds only in-frame ones; the method was immunoSEQ multiplex PCR. The sample holds about 140,000 clones; just under 95% are singletons and the top ten take approximately 4.8%. The source was peripheral blood, collected on day 0 of AZD1222 vaccination. The receptor set was obtained from an adult in good health. Both conserved end residues are part of each CDR3. Each record gives: V gene, clone size, D gene, CDR3 protein. D genes are given only for firm matches. The listing skips clone size in some rows; elsewhere it reads once, few, many or a size class.

TRBV6-1 | - | - | CASSESLSLGVTYEQYF
TRBV5-1 | once | TRBD2 | CASSLTGTSGGAYRSTGELFF
TRBV7-2 | - | - | CASSFTLDGEQYF
TRBV6-5 | once | - | CAGTSGLTDTQYF
TRBV5-5 | few | TRBD2 | CASSLTSGQSTDTQYF
TRBV28 | - | TRBD1 | CASSRTGPEQYF
TRBV18 | - | TRBD1 | CASSPPQGGADTEAFF
TRBV6-6 | - | - | CASSYGQGYNTGELFF
TRBV4-1 | - | TRBD1 | CASSKQQGSTEAFF
TRBV7-6 | - | TRBD2 | CASSLVTGTSAREQFF
TRBV19 | - | - | CASSRQLSYEQYF
TRBV14 | once | TRBD2 | CASGLLAGGTDTQYF
TRBV28 | - | - | CASSWGTGAAEQYF
TRBV2 | - | - | CASSTGTPSGYTF
TRBV28 | - | - | CATKRGVYGYTF
TRBV27 | - | TRBD2 | CASSTRLAGLSYNEQFF
TRBV20-1 | - | - | CSARDQFPLYF
TRBV28 | - | - | CASKLKEGETQYF
TRBV7-2 | - | - | CASSLLVTNEKLFF
TRBV6-8 | - | - | CASSRQTEPNEKLFF
TRBV6-2/TRBV6-3 | few | - | CASSYSGGIYTGELFF
TRBV27 | - | TRBD2 | CASSPPSRLAGPSVQFF
TRBV7-9 | - | - | CASSAYSNQPQHF
TRBV27 | - | - | CASSLSLGHLTYEQYF
TRBV4-1 | - | - | CASSQDRTVGELFF
TRBV2 | - | - | CASATGQNTEAFF
TRBV5-4 | - | - | CASSLKDTGTSYNEQFF
TRBV5-1 | - | TRBD1 | CASSQTGTGYGYTF
TRBV28 | - | - | CASSLLGGPNTGELFF
TRBV6-5 | few | - | CASSLTPLNYGYTF